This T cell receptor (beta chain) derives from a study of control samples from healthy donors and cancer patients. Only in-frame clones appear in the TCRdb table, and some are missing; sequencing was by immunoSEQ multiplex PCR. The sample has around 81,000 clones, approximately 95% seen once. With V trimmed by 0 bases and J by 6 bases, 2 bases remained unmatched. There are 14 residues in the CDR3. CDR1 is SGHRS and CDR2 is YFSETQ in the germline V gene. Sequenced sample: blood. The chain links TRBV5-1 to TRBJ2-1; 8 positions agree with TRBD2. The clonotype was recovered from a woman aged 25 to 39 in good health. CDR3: CASSLAGGRNEQFF. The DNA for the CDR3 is TGCGCCAGCAGCTTGGCGGGAGGGCGCAATGAGCAGTTCTTC. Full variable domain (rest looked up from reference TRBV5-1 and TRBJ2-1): KAGVTQTPRYLIKTRGQQVTLSCSPISGHRSVSWYQQTPGQGLQFLFEYFSETQRNKGNFPGRFSGRQFSNSRSEMNVSTLELGDSALYLCASSLAGGRNEQFFGPGTRLTVL.